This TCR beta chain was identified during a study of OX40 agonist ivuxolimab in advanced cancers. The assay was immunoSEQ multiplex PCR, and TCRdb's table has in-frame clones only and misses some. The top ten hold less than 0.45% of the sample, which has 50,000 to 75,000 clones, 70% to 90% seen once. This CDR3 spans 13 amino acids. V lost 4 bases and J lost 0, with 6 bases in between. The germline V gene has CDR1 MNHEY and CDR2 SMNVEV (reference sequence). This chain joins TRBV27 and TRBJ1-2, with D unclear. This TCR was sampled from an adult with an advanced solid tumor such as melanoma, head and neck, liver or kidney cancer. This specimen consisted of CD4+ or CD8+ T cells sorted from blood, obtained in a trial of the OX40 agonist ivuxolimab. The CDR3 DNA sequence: TGTGCCAGCAGTTCTCTAGCTAACTATGGCTACACCTTC. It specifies CASSSLANYGYTF.